This T cell receptor (beta chain) was documented in a study of blood T cell repertoires in COVID-19. Original processing methods: Researchers report that nucleated cell counts were estimated from reference gene primer amplification. The table came from immunoSEQ multiplex PCR; TCRdb's copy has only in-frame clones and leaves some out. That table gives V, J and clone size, and the DNA gave D and trimming. The sample has 150,000 to 200,000 clones; 60% to 80% are singletons. Germline values: CDR1 MNHEY, CDR2 SVGAGI. Trimming removed 5 bases from V and 3 bases from J, with 10 bases in between. The CDR3 runs to 13 residues.

Specimen: PBMCs or T cells enriched from blood (not recorded which). The clonotype comes from a woman aged 45 to 65 who had recovered from COVID-19. This sequence joins TRBV6-5 and TRBJ1-1; possibly TRBD1 for D (5 bases). The CDR3 protein is CASSQGLYTEAFF. In DNA form, the CDR3 reads TGTGCCAGCAGTCAGGGATTGTACACTGAAGCTTTCTTT.